This TCR beta chain came from a study of blood T cell repertoires in COVID-19. The assay was immunoSEQ multiplex PCR, and TCRdb's table has in-frame clones only and misses some. Of over 100,000 clones in the sample, 82% are singletons; the top ten hold 6.5% to 10%. The CDR3 runs 16 residues. The V end lost 4 bases, the J end lost 4 bases, and 20 bases lay between the germline ends. In germline, CDR1 is SGHRS, CDR2 YFSETQ. The sample taken for sequencing was peripheral blood. This chain joins TRBV5-1 and TRBJ2-5; D may be TRBD1 (6 bases). The sequence derives from a man between 65 and 85 years old with acute or convalescent COVID-19. The CDR3 loop reads CASSMASGQIRETQYF. The CDR3 coding sequence is TGCGCCAGCAGCATGGCGTCCGGACAGATTAGAGAGACCCAGTACTTC.